The 2 T cell receptor beta chains below all came from one sample that was sequenced in a study of blood T cell repertoires in COVID-19. Method: immunoSEQ multiplex PCR; TCRdb's copy keeps in-frame clones and lacks some. Of some 310,000 clones listed, around 90% are singletons. The sequencing input was peripheral blood. All receptors derive from a man aged 45-65 years with active or convalescent COVID-19.

V and J are TRBV6-2 or TRBV6-3 and TRBJ1-5; D is ambiguous. The germline V and J ends were trimmed by 6 bases and 2 bases, with 14 bases remaining between them. The CDR3 covers 15 residues. Germline V CDR1 and CDR2: MNHEY, SVGEGT. The CDR3, as DNA: TGTGCCAGCAGCCCAGCCCTTCGGGGCAATCAGCCCCAGCATTTT. Translated, it gives CASSPALRGNQPQHF.

J is TRBJ2-1 and V is TRBV7-9; TRBD2 aligns across 8 bases. V trimming: 5 bases; J trimming: 10 bases; junction bases outside the gene matches: 13. This CDR3 region has 15 residues. Germline V gene lookup returns CDR1 SEHNR and CDR2 FQNEAQ (reference sequence). Here the CDR3 DNA reads TGTGCCAGCAGCCCCCCTTCGGGGGGGCCTATGGAGCAGTTCTTC. Translation gives CASSPPSGGPMEQFF.